These T cell receptor beta chains were read from a single sample in a study of molecular identifiers for immune sequencing clone quantification. TCRdb reprocessed the PCR reads with MiXCR, giving one entry per CDR3 protein. The data show about 97,000 distinct CDR3 sequences, with 20% to 25% seen just once and about 0.94% held by the top ten. Sequencing input: naive CD8+ T cells from blood, with Jurkat cell RNA spiked in. Receptor source: a human donor in good health. Some libraries in this study had Jurkat cell RNA spiked in. The CDR3 runs from the conserved cysteine through the conserved F or W. The order of the fields is J gene, D gene, clone size, V gene, CDR3 DNA, CDR3 protein. A D gene is named only where the DNA matches it firmly. Some rows have no size entry. The others give once, few or many, or a class for an expanded clone.

J: TRBJ2-6
D: .
size: .
V: TRBV19
DNA: TGTGCCAGTAGTCAGAGATCTGGGACCAACGTCCTGACTTTC
CDR3: CASSQRSGTNVLTF

J: TRBJ2-1
D: .
size: many
V: TRBV6-5
DNA: TGTGCCAGCAGACTACAAAGGGGGGTGACGGATGAGCAGTTCTTC
CDR3: CASRLQRGVTDEQFF

J: TRBJ2-7
D: .
size: many
V: TRBV4-3
DNA: TGCGCCAGCAGCCAAGTAACTAGCTCCTACGAGCAGTACTTC
CDR3: CASSQVTSSYEQYF

J: TRBJ1-1
D: .
size: many
V: TRBV7-9
DNA: TGTGCCAGCAGCCTCCGGGACGGTGAAGCTTTCTTT
CDR3: CASSLRDGEAFF

J: TRBJ2-1
D: .
size: few
V: TRBV4-3
DNA: TGCGCCAGCAGCCAAACCGGGACTCCCCCTGGATATGAGCAGTTCTTC
CDR3: CASSQTGTPPGYEQFF

J: TRBJ2-7
D: .
size: .
V: TRBV6-5
DNA: TGTGCCAGCAGTCACTCGAAATTCGATAGCGGTTCCTACGAGCAGTACTTC
CDR3: CASSHSKFDSGSYEQYF

J: TRBJ1-5
D: .
size: many
V: TRBV6-1
DNA: TGTGCCAGCAGTGAAAATCCCGGGGGCAATCAGCCCCAGCATTTT
CDR3: CASSENPGGNQPQHF

J: TRBJ1-4
D: .
size: many
V: TRBV10-2
DNA: TGCGCCAGCAGTGAGTCTACGGAGTGGAAACTGTTTTTT
CDR3: CASSESTEWKLFF

J: TRBJ1-1
D: .
size: many
V: TRBV27
DNA: TGTGCCAGCAGTTTATCTGGGGGTAACCCTGAAGCTTTCTTT
CDR3: CASSLSGGNPEAFF

J: TRBJ2-5
D: TRBD2
size: many
V: TRBV2
DNA: TGTGCCAGCACCAGGACTAGCGGGGTCAGGGAGACCCAGTACTTC
CDR3: CASTRTSGVRETQYF

J: TRBJ2-7
D: TRBD2
size: once
V: TRBV29-1
DNA: TGCAACGTTGAGGGACTAGCGGGAGAGTACGAGCAGTACTTC
CDR3: CNVEGLAGEYEQYF

J: TRBJ2-5
D: .
size: many
V: TRBV11-2
DNA: TGTGCCAGCAGCTATCTAGTCGGCCTCCAAGAGACCCAGTACTTC
CDR3: CASSYLVGLQETQYF

J: TRBJ2-4
D: TRBD2
size: many
V: TRBV11-2
DNA: TGTGCCAGCAGCTTAACTAGCGGGGTAGCCAAAAACATTCAGTACTTC
CDR3: CASSLTSGVAKNIQYF

J: TRBJ2-1
D: .
size: many
V: TRBV7-9
DNA: TGTGCCAGCAGCTTAGCCCTAGGCCATGAGCAGTTCTTC
CDR3: CASSLALGHEQFF

J: TRBJ2-2
D: .
size: few
V: TRBV19
DNA: TGTGCCAGTAGTACCATAACCGGGGAGCTGTTTTTT
CDR3: CASSTITGELFF

J: TRBJ2-3
D: .
size: many
V: TRBV5-1
DNA: TGCGCCAGCAGCATTGTTTCTGAGGGCTATTACACAGATACGCAGTATTTT
CDR3: CASSIVSEGYYTDTQYF

J: TRBJ1-5
D: .
size: few
V: TRBV11-2
DNA: TGTGCCAGCAGCCAGTGGGATCAGCCCCAGCATTTT
CDR3: CASSQWDQPQHF

J: TRBJ1-2
D: .
size: .
V: TRBV27
DNA: TGTGCCAGCAGTTTAGGGACGGACCACTATGGCTACGCCTTC
CDR3: CASSLGTDHYGYAF

J: TRBJ1-4
D: TRBD1
size: many
V: TRBV6-5
DNA: TGTGCCAGCAGTTTGGGGACAGGGGATGAAAAACTGTTTTTT
CDR3: CASSLGTGDEKLFF

J: TRBJ1-6
D: TRBD1
size: many
V: TRBV16
DNA: TGTGCCAGCAGCCAATCAGGACAGGGAGGTTCACCCCTCCACTTT
CDR3: CASSQSGQGGSPLHF

J: TRBJ2-7
D: .
size: .
V: TRBV20-1
DNA: TGCAGTGCTAGAGATCACCGACAGCGGTCCTACGAGCAGTACTTC
CDR3: CSARDHRQRSYEQYF

J: TRBJ1-1
D: .
size: many
V: TRBV7-6
DNA: TGTGCCAGCAGCCTAATTATTACCTTGACGGAGATGAACACTGAAGCTTTCTTT
CDR3: CASSLIITLTEMNTEAFF

J: TRBJ2-7
D: .
size: .
V: TRBV5-1
DNA: TGCGCCAGCAGCTTGGCCATGGGTCCTTTCTACGAGCAGTACTTC
CDR3: CASSLAMGPFYEQYF

J: TRBJ2-3
D: .
size: many
V: TRBV6-5
DNA: TGTGCCAGCGGAGTAACTCGCACAGATACGCAGTATTTT
CDR3: CASGVTRTDTQYF

J: TRBJ2-3
D: .
size: many
V: TRBV30
DNA: TGTGCCTGGAGGGGGGCAGCGGCAGATACGCAGTATTTT
CDR3: CAWRGAAADTQYF

J: TRBJ2-3
D: .
size: .
V: TRBV4-1
DNA: TGCGCCAGCCGCCCTACGGATCTCCTAGCTAGCCCAGATACGCAGTATTTT
CDR3: CASRPTDLLASPDTQYF

J: TRBJ2-7
D: .
size: many
V: TRBV25-1
DNA: TGTGCCAGCAGTGAATTGGAGACACGCTCCTACGAGCAGTACTTC
CDR3: CASSELETRSYEQYF

J: TRBJ2-3
D: .
size: many
V: TRBV7-3
DNA: TGTGCCAGCAGCTTAAGACCAGACACAGATACGCAGTATTTT
CDR3: CASSLRPDTDTQYF

J: TRBJ2-1
D: .
size: .
V: TRBV11-2
DNA: TGTGCCAGCAGCTTAGCGGAAATACGTGCAAATGAGCAGTTCTTC
CDR3: CASSLAEIRANEQFF

J: TRBJ2-6
D: .
size: many
V: TRBV12-3/TRBV12-4
DNA: TGTGCCAGCAGTCCTGGGGCCAACGTCCTGACTTTC
CDR3: CASSPGANVLTF

J: TRBJ2-7
D: .
size: many
V: TRBV4-3
DNA: TGCGCCAGCAGCCAAGAATTGATAGCGCCCGGGACAACCGGCTACGAGCAGTACTTC
CDR3: CASSQELIAPGTTGYEQYF

J: TRBJ2-2
D: .
size: few
V: TRBV24-1
DNA: TGTGCCACCAGTGAGGGGACAATCACCGGGGAGCTGTTTTTT
CDR3: CATSEGTITGELFF

J: TRBJ1-4
D: TRBD1
size: .
V: TRBV28
DNA: TGTGCCAGCAGTTTCCTGGGACAGAATAATGAAAAACTGCTTTTT
CDR3: CASSFLGQNNEKLLF

J: TRBJ2-1
D: .
size: many
V: TRBV3-1
DNA: TGTGCCAGCAGCCAAGGGGCATCACTGGGGGATGAGCAGTTCTTC
CDR3: CASSQGASLGDEQFF

J: TRBJ2-2
D: TRBD2
size: .
V: TRBV27
DNA: TGTGCCAGCAGTTTACTGGGACTAGCGGAAGATCAGAACACCGGGGAGCTGTTTTTT
CDR3: CASSLLGLAEDQNTGELFF

J: TRBJ2-7
D: .
size: many
V: TRBV7-9
DNA: TGTGCCAGCAGCTTAGTGTTCGACGAGCAGTACTTC
CDR3: CASSLVFDEQYF

J: TRBJ2-7
D: TRBD1
size: many
V: TRBV13
DNA: TGTGCCAGCAGCTCGAGTCCAGGACAGGGATACTACGAGCAGTACTTC
CDR3: CASSSSPGQGYYEQYF

J: TRBJ2-5
D: TRBD1
size: many
V: TRBV5-1
DNA: TGCGCCAGCACCCCGGGGATTGGTTGGCAGGGGGAAGAGACCCAGTACTTC
CDR3: CASTPGIGWQGEETQYF

J: TRBJ1-5
D: .
size: many
V: TRBV4-3
DNA: TGCGCCAGCAGCCAGGTCGATTATAGCAATCAGCCCCAGCATTTT
CDR3: CASSQVDYSNQPQHF

J: TRBJ2-1
D: TRBD2
size: many
V: TRBV7-2
DNA: TGTGCCAGCAGCTACACGGGGGGGCGGTACAATGAGCAGTTCTTC
CDR3: CASSYTGGRYNEQFF

J: TRBJ2-2
D: TRBD1
size: many
V: TRBV20-1
DNA: TGCAGTGCTAACCAGGCCGGGACAGGGGGCTTGGGCACCGGGGAGCTGTTTTTT
CDR3: CSANQAGTGGLGTGELFF

J: TRBJ1-5
D: TRBD1
size: .
V: TRBV6-6
DNA: TGTGCCAGCAGCCCCGGGACAGGGGGAGGAAGCAATCAGCCCCAGCATTTT
CDR3: CASSPGTGGGSNQPQHF

J: TRBJ2-2
D: TRBD2
size: .
V: TRBV27
DNA: TGTGCCAGCAGTTTATCGCCACTAGCGGAACTGAACACCGGGGAGCTGTTTTTT
CDR3: CASSLSPLAELNTGELFF

J: TRBJ1-1
D: .
size: many
V: TRBV4-3
DNA: TGCGCCAGCAGCCAAGACTATATAACGTACACTGAAGCTTTCTTT
CDR3: CASSQDYITYTEAFF

J: TRBJ2-7
D: TRBD2
size: few
V: TRBV5-1
DNA: TGCGCCAGCAGCGCGCGGGGGGCCTACGAGCAGTACTTC
CDR3: CASSARGAYEQYF

J: TRBJ2-5
D: TRBD2
size: .
V: TRBV27
DNA: TGTGCCAGCAGGGTAGCGGGGGGCCCCGCCGCAGAGACCCAGTGCTTC
CDR3: CASRVAGGPAAETQCF

J: TRBJ1-1
D: .
size: few
V: TRBV6-5
DNA: TGTGCCAGCAGTTACGGACGGAGCTTGAACACTGAAGCTTTCTTT
CDR3: CASSYGRSLNTEAFF

J: TRBJ1-5
D: TRBD1
size: .
V: TRBV19
DNA: TGTGCCAGTACCCCAGGGGGGGCTAGTGGCAATCAGCCCCAGCATTTT
CDR3: CASTPGGASGNQPQHF

J: TRBJ2-7
D: TRBD1
size: few
V: TRBV2
DNA: TGTGCCAGCAGGCCGGGACAGGGGGCCTCCTACGAGCAGTACTTC
CDR3: CASRPGQGASYEQYF

J: TRBJ2-5
D: .
size: many
V: TRBV7-9
DNA: TGTGCCAGCAGCCGCACCCTGGAGACCCAGTACTTC
CDR3: CASSRTLETQYF

J: TRBJ2-3
D: .
size: .
V: TRBV20-1
DNA: TGCAGTGCTCCCGGGATAGGGCTTGGAGATACGCAGTATTTT
CDR3: CSAPGIGLGDTQYF

J: TRBJ1-5
D: TRBD1
size: few
V: TRBV20-1
DNA: TGCAGTGCTGAGAGCCCGGGACAGGGGGTATACGGCAATCAGCCCCAGCATTTT
CDR3: CSAESPGQGVYGNQPQHF

J: TRBJ2-3
D: TRBD2
size: many
V: TRBV7-2
DNA: TGTGCCAGCAGCTTAAGCCCCCCTGGGACTAGCGGGGTTGGGGATACGCAGTATTTT
CDR3: CASSLSPPGTSGVGDTQYF

J: TRBJ2-2
D: .
size: many
V: TRBV6-5
DNA: TGTGCCAGCACCTACGGGCCAGGGTCCGGGGAGCTGTTTTTT
CDR3: CASTYGPGSGELFF

J: TRBJ2-5
D: .
size: many
V: TRBV4-3
DNA: TGCGCCAGCAGCCAAGATCCTGGACTAAATTCACAAGAGACCCAGTACTTC
CDR3: CASSQDPGLNSQETQYF

J: TRBJ2-3
D: TRBD2
size: .
V: TRBV9
DNA: TGTGCCAGTAGCGGGGGGGCCGTAGATACGCAGTATTTT
CDR3: CASSGGAVDTQYF